This is a list of T cell receptor beta chains from one sample in a study of shared clonotypes between healthy human individuals. Sequencing was performed with immunoSEQ multiplex PCR; in TCRdb, only in-frame clones are kept and a portion is missing. The repertoire includes about 700,000 clones, 90% to 95% of them detected once, and about a quarter sits in the top ten. The sample taken for sequencing was naive CD8+ T cells sorted from blood. These receptors came from a man between 25 and 39 years old in good health. The CDR3 runs from the conserved cysteine through the conserved F or W. The D gene is left open where the match is weak. Clone sizes are given selectively: once, few, many, or a class where the clone is expanded.

d_call	clone_size	v_call	j_call	cdr3_nt	cdr3_aa
TRBD2	NA	TRBV27	TRBJ2-7	TGTGCCAGCAGCCCCCGGGTAGCGGGGTACGAGCAGTACTTC	CASSPRVAGYEQYF
NA	NA	TRBV10-1	TRBJ2-3	TGCGCCAGTCCAGACCCCACGGGGACAGATACGCAGTATTTT	CASPDPTGTDTQYF
NA	NA	TRBV7-3	TRBJ2-1	TGTGCCAGCAGCTCCCTTGGACTCGACAATGAGCAGTTCTTC	CASSSLGLDNEQFF
NA	NA	TRBV6-5	TRBJ2-1	TGTGCCAGCAGTTACGGGACCTACAATGAGCAGTTCTTC	CASSYGTYNEQFF
NA	NA	TRBV11-2	TRBJ2-5	TGTGCCAGCAGCTTCTATCGCAGTACACCGGAGACCCAGTACTTC	CASSFYRSTPETQYF
TRBD2	NA	TRBV7-8	TRBJ2-7	TGTGCCAGCAGCTTAGGACTAGCGGGAGGGCCCCTCGAGCAGTACTTC	CASSLGLAGGPLEQYF
NA	NA	TRBV2	TRBJ2-7	TGTGCCACCTTTATGGCACAAAGCTCCTACGAGCAGTACTTC	CATFMAQSSYEQYF
NA	NA	TRBV7-9	TRBJ2-4	TGTGCCAGCAGCCGACCCGCCAAAAACATTCAGTACTTC	CASSRPAKNIQYF
NA	NA	TRBV28	TRBJ2-7	TGTGCCAGCACCCCCGGGGACTTGGGGGCCTACGAGCAGTACTTC	CASTPGDLGAYEQYF
NA	few	TRBV7-9	TRBJ2-7	TGTGCCAGCAGCTTAGCTAAGGCTAGCGAAGAGCAGTACTTC	CASSLAKASEEQYF
TRBD1	NA	TRBV30	TRBJ2-7	TGTGCCTGGAGTGTACGCGGTCAGGGGGCCTACGAGCAGTACTTC	CAWSVRGQGAYEQYF
NA	NA	TRBV11-2	TRBJ2-1	TGTGCCAGCAGCTTCATTATCCGACACAGGGACTCCTACAATGAGCAGTTCTTC	CASSFIIRHRDSYNEQFF
TRBD1	NA	TRBV2	TRBJ1-2	TGTGCCATTCCCGACAGGGGGGAAGGCTACACCTTC	CAIPDRGEGYTF
NA	once	TRBV2	TRBJ2-5	TGTGCCAGCAGTGAAGAACGGCAGAGAGTAGGAGAGACCCAGTACTTC	CASSEERQRVGETQYF
NA	NA	TRBV30	TRBJ1-1	TGTGCCTGGAGTATCGGGGGGAACACTGAAGCTTTCTTT	CAWSIGGNTEAFF
NA	few	TRBV11-2	TRBJ2-2	TGCTGTGTAGGGCCCCCGGGTATAACTCGCGGGGAGCTGTTTTTT	CCVGPPGITRGELFF
NA	NA	TRBV19	TRBJ2-5	TGTGCCAGTAGTATAGTCAGGGGAGAGACCCAGTACTTC	CASSIVRGETQYF
TRBD2	NA	TRBV5-4	TRBJ2-1	TGTGCCAGCAGCTCGGGAGGGGGTGAGCAGTTCTTC	CASSSGGGEQFF
NA	NA	TRBV29-1	TRBJ1-4	TGCAGCGAGTCACAGGGTGGAGAAAAACTGTTTTTT	CSESQGGEKLFF
TRBD2	NA	TRBV7-9	TRBJ2-5	TGTGCCAGCAGCCAAATACAAGGACTAGCGGGAGGAGAGACCCAGTACTTC	CASSQIQGLAGGETQYF
NA	NA	TRBV7-2	TRBJ2-2	TGTGCCAGCAGCTACTACGCACGGCCCACCGGGGAGCTGTTTTTT	CASSYYARPTGELFF
NA	NA	TRBV5-5	TRBJ2-6	TGTGCCACCATTGCTTCCTCTGGGGCCAACGTCCTGACTTTC	CATIASSGANVLTF
TRBD1	once	TRBV7-9	TRBJ2-7	TGTGCCAGCAGCTCTTGGGAGGACAGGGGCGACGAGCAGTACTTC	CASSSWEDRGDEQYF
NA	once	TRBV21-1	TRBJ1-3	TGTGCCAGCAGCAAAGAATGGGGAACACTCAAGCTCTCTGGAAACACCATATATTTT	CASSKEWGTLKLSGNTIYF
TRBD1	NA	TRBV2	TRBJ2-2	TGTGCCAGCACCGACAGGGGAACCGGGGAGCTGTTTTTT	CASTDRGTGELFF
NA	NA	TRBV4-1	TRBJ1-2	TGCGCCAGCAGCCAAGAACCGTTACAGGGAGGCCATGGCTACACCTTC	CASSQEPLQGGHGYTF
NA	NA	TRBV10-3	TRBJ2-1	TGTGCCATCAGTGAAGGGAGTACTAACTACAATGAGCAGTTCTTC	CAISEGSTNYNEQFF
NA	NA	TRBV11-3	TRBJ2-7	TGTGCCAGCAGCTCCAGGGACTCCTACGAGCAGTACTTC	CASSSRDSYEQYF
TRBD2	NA	TRBV7-6	TRBJ2-7	TGTGCCAGCAGCTTAAGGCACTTACTAGCGGGAGGAACCTACGAGCAGTACTTC	CASSLRHLLAGGTYEQYF
NA	NA	TRBV2	TRBJ1-2	TGTGCCAGCAATAAAACGGGAGGGGATGGCTACACCTTC	CASNKTGGDGYTF
TRBD1	NA	TRBV5-1	TRBJ2-7	TGCGCCAGCAGCTCACCGGGACAGGCAACCTACGAGCAGTACTTC	CASSSPGQATYEQYF
NA	NA	TRBV9	TRBJ1-5	TGTGCCAGCAGCGTAGGCGAAGGGTGGAATCAGCCCCAGCATTTT	CASSVGEGWNQPQHF
TRBD1	NA	TRBV2	TRBJ2-1	TGTGCCACACAGACAGGGAATGAGCAGTTCTTC	CATQTGNEQFF
NA	NA	TRBV21-1	TRBJ2-3	TGTAAAAGGGGGCTATCTAGCACAGATACGCAGTATTTT	CKRGLSSTDTQYF
TRBD2	NA	TRBV7-2	TRBJ2-1	TGTGCCAGCAGCCTTCGACTAGCGGCCTTCTCCTACAATGAGCAGTTCTTC	CASSLRLAAFSYNEQFF
TRBD2	NA	TRBV11-2	TRBJ2-1	TGTGCCAGCAGCTTAGTGACTAGCGGGTACAATGAGCAGTTCTTC	CASSLVTSGYNEQFF
TRBD1	NA	TRBV27	TRBJ2-7	TGTGCCAGCAGTTTAACAGGGGTACCCTACGAGCAGTACTTC	CASSLTGVPYEQYF
TRBD2	NA	TRBV29-1	TRBJ2-7	TGCAGCGTTGGGGGTATAACTAGCGGGAGGGCCTACGAGCAGTACTTC	CSVGGITSGRAYEQYF
NA	NA	TRBV4-1	TRBJ2-7	TGCGCCAGCAGCCTAATGCTCGGGAGTGTGTCCTACGAGCAGTACTTC	CASSLMLGSVSYEQYF
NA	NA	TRBV5-1	TRBJ1-1	TGCGCCAGCAGCTTGGGTATACAGGTCCCTACTGAAGCTTTCTTT	CASSLGIQVPTEAFF
NA	NA	TRBV4-1	TRBJ1-2	TGCGCCAGCAGCCCCGCGACAGGAACCTATGGCTACACCTTC	CASSPATGTYGYTF
TRBD2	NA	TRBV6-4	TRBJ2-4	TGTGCCAGCAGTGACCTGGGAGGGATTCAGTACTTC	CASSDLGGIQYF
NA	once	TRBV5-1	TRBJ2-4	TGCGCCAGCAGGCCCACCGTTGGGGGCTCTTCCAAAAACATTCAGTACTTC	CASRPTVGGSSKNIQYF
NA	NA	TRBV5-4	TRBJ1-1	TGTGCCAGCAGCGTCGGTGGCATGAACACTGAAGCTTTCTTT	CASSVGGMNTEAFF
NA	NA	TRBV7-9	TRBJ1-1	TGTGCCTGCCAGGGTATTTACGCTGAAGCTTTCTTT	CACQGIYAEAFF
NA	NA	TRBV4-1	TRBJ2-7	TGCGCCAGCAGCCAAGATCCCCTACCAAGCTCCTACGAGCAGTACTTC	CASSQDPLPSSYEQYF
TRBD1	NA	TRBV27	TRBJ2-3	TGTGCCAGCAGTTCCCGACAGGGGTGGAATACGCAGTATTTT	CASSSRQGWNTQYF
TRBD1	NA	TRBV10-3	TRBJ2-7	TGTGCCGCCGGGACAGGGACCTCCTACGAGCAGTACTTC	CAAGTGTSYEQYF
TRBD2	NA	TRBV27	TRBJ2-1	TGTGCCAGCAGTTTAGGCCCTAGCGGCAATGAGCAGTTCTTC	CASSLGPSGNEQFF
NA	NA	TRBV6-1	TRBJ2-7	TGTGCCAGCAGTGAAGGTTGGGGTAATTACGAGCAGTACTTC	CASSEGWGNYEQYF
TRBD2	NA	TRBV10-3	TRBJ2-3	TGTGCCATCAGTGAGCCGCCCCTACTAGCGGGGCACACAGATACGCAGTATTTT	CAISEPPLLAGHTDTQYF
NA	once	TRBV21-1	TRBJ2-5	TGTTCCGGGACGGCACAAGAGACCCAGTACTTC	CSGTAQETQYF
NA	NA	TRBV27	TRBJ2-7	TGTGCCAGCAGCTTACGGGGCGGTGGGCTACGAGGGCAGTACTTC	CASSLRGGGLRGQYF